The T cell receptor (beta chain) under discussion was sequenced for a study of blood T cell repertoires in COVID-19. At the level of the study: The study drew acute and convalescent COVID-19 samples from the United States, Italy and Spain. T cells, B-cell-depleted T cells, or PBMCs supplied cDNA or gDNA.

Sequenced by immunoSEQ multiplex PCR; TCRdb stores in-frame clones only, minus some. The data show about 150,000 clones, 70% to 90% seen once. V gave up 0 bases and J gave up 2 bases, with 6 bases separating them. This CDR3 region has 14 residues. Germline V gene data show CDR1 as SGHTS and CDR2 as YDEGEE. Membership in each cohort depended on participant-reported clinical history. For recovered donors of Cohort 3, there were two negative PCRs, clearance, or symptom resolution. This receptor was obtained from a woman aged 50 to 60 who had recovered from COVID-19. The sample taken for sequencing was PBMCs or T cells enriched from blood (not recorded which). The chain has TRBV5-8 and TRBJ2-1; a possible D gene is TRBD1 (6 bases). The CDR3 DNA reads as TGTGCCAGCAGCTTGGAGGGGGCCTACAATGAGCAGTTCTTC. This translates into CASSLEGAYNEQFF.